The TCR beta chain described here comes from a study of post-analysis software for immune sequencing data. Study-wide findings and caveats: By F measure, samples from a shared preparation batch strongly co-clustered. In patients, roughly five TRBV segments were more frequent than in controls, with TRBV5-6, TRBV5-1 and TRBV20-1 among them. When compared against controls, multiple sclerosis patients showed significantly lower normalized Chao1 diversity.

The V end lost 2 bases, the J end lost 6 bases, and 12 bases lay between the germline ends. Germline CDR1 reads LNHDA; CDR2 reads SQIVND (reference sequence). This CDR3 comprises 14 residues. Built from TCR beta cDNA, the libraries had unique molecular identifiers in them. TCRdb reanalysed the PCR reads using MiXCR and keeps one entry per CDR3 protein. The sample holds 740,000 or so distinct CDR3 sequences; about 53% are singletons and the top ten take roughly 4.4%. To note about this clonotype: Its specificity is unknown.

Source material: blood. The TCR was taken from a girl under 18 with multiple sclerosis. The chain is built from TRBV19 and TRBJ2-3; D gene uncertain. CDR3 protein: CASSITGAEDTQYF. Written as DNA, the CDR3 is TGTGCCAGTAGTATAACTGGAGCTGAGGATACGCAGTATTTT.